The clone carrying this T cell receptor (beta chain) was recorded at least ten times. The data are from a study of T cells after yellow fever vaccination. V dropped 6 bases and J dropped 13 bases, with 18 bases sitting between them. The CDR3 contains 12 residues. Germline CDR1 reads MNHEY; CDR2 reads SVGEGT. TCRdb redid the calling of the 5' RACE reads with MiXCR, one entry per CDR3 protein. This table has about 140,000 distinct CDR3 sequences, 7.7% appearing once. This sequence originates from a man aged 25 to 40 who received the YFV17D yellow fever vaccine. V is TRBV6-2 or TRBV6-3 and J is TRBJ1-1, with a possible D match to TRBD1 (6 bases). This specimen was CD4+ T cells sorted from PBMCs, taken 5 days after the yellow fever booster vaccination. The CDR3 nucleotides read TGTGCCAGCAGAACCGGGACCTCCAGGGGTTTCTTT. It encodes CASRTGTSRGFF.